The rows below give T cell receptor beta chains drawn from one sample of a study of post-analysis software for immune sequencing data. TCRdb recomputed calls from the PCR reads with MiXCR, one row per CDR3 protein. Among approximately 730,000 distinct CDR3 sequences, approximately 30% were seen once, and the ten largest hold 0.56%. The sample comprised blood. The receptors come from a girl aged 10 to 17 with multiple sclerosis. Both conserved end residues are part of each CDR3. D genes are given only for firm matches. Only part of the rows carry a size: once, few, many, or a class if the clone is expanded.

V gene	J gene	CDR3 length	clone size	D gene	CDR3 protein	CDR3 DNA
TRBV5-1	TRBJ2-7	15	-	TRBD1	CASSLDRGYGNEQYF	TGCGCCAGCAGCTTGGACAGGGGGTACGGGAACGAGCAGTACTTC
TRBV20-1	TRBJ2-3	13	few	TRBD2	CSADTSGVDTQYF	TGCAGTGCTGATACTAGCGGGGTAGATACGCAGTATTTT
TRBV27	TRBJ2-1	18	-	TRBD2	CASSLGLAGASSYNEQFF	TGTGCCAGCAGTTTAGGACTAGCGGGGGCGAGCTCCTACAATGAGCAGTTCTTC
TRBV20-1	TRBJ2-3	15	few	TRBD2	CSAQRGSGGEDTQYF	TGCAGTGCCCAACGGGGTAGCGGGGGCGAAGATACGCAGTATTTT
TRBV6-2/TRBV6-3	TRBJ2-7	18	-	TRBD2	CASSYSRLAGFGAYGQYF	TGTGCCAGCAGTTACTCGAGACTAGCGGGCTTCGGGGCCTACGGGCAGTACTTC
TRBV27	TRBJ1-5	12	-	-	CASSRMNQPQHF	TGTGCCAGCAGTCGAATGAATCAGCCCCAGCATTTT
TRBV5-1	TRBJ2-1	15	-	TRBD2	CASKSTSGPYNEQFF	TGCGCCAGCAAGTCGACTAGCGGCCCCTACAATGAGCAGTTCTTC
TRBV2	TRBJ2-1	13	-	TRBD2	CAVSLADYNEQFF	TGTGCCGTCAGCCTAGCGGACTACAATGAGCAGTTCTTC
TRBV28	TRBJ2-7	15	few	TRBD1	CASSSGTGGAYEQYF	TGTGCCAGCAGTTCCGGGACAGGGGGCGCCTACGAGCAGTACTTC
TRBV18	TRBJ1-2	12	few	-	CASSPPIRGYTF	TGTGCCAGCTCACCACCGATCCGAGGCTACACCTTC
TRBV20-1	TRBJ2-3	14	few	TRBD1	CSALSGQGTDTQYF	TGCAGTGCTTTGTCGGGACAGGGCACAGATACGCAGTATTTT
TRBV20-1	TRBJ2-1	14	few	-	CSAPVRATYNEQFF	TGCAGTGCCCCCGTCAGGGCGACCTACAATGAGCAGTTCTTC
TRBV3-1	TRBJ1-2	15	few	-	CACSQDRDPHYGYTF	TGTGCCTGCAGCCAAGATCGGGACCCTCACTATGGCTACACCTTC
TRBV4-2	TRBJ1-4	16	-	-	CASSQVYPKINEKLFF	TGTGCCAGCAGCCAAGTGTACCCGAAAATTAATGAAAAACTGTTTTTT
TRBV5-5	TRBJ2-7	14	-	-	CASSLVSDTYEQYF	TGTGCCAGCAGCTTGGTTTCAGATACCTACGAGCAGTACTTC
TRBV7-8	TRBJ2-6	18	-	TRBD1	CASSPIRTGPSGANVLTF	TGTGCCAGCAGCCCAATACGGACAGGACCCTCTGGGGCCAACGTCCTGACTTTC
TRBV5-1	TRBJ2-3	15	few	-	CASSGFTQPTDTQYF	TGCGCCAGCAGTGGGTTCACACAACCCACAGATACGCAGTATTTT
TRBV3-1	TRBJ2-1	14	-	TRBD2	CASSGTSGSREQFF	TGTGCCAGCAGCGGGACTAGCGGGAGTAGGGAGCAGTTCTTC
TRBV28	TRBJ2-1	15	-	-	CASSQTSIVGNEQFF	TGTGCCAGCAGTCAGACCTCGATAGTTGGTAATGAGCAGTTCTTC
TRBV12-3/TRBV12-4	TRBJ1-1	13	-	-	CASSAGRHTEAFF	TGTGCCAGCAGTGCCGGACGGCACACTGAAGCTTTCTTT
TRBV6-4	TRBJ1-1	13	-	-	CASSEVHNTEAFF	TGTGCCAGCAGTGAAGTCCATAACACTGAAGCTTTCTTT
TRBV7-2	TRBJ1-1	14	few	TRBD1	CASSLGQGYTEAFF	TGTGCCAGCAGCTTAGGACAGGGATACACTGAAGCTTTCTTT
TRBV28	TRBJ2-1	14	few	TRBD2	CASRPGGQGNEQFF	TGTGCCTCCCGTCCGGGGGGTCAAGGCAATGAGCAGTTCTTC
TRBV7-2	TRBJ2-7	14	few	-	CASSLVSTGYEQYF	TGTGCCAGCAGCTTAGTCTCGACGGGATACGAGCAGTACTTC
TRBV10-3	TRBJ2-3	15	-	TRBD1	CAISPDRGSADTQYF	TGTGCCATCAGCCCGGACAGGGGGTCTGCAGATACGCAGTATTTT
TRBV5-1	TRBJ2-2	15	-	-	CASSLGAARTGELFF	TGCGCCAGCAGCTTGGGCGCAGCCCGCACCGGGGAGCTGTTTTTT
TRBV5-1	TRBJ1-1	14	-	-	CASSLGGTITEAFF	TGCGCCAGCAGCTTGGGAGGCACCATCACTGAAGCTTTCTTT
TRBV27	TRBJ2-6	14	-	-	CASSLQIRANVLTF	TGTGCCAGCAGTCTCCAGATTAGGGCCAACGTCCTGACTTTC
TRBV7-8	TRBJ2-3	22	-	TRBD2	CASSRMGFIGTSGRPAADTQYF	TGTGCCAGCAGCCGGATGGGGTTTATCGGGACTAGCGGGAGGCCCGCAGCAGATACGCAGTATTTT
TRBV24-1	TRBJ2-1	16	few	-	CATSDPDPDAYNEQFF	TGTGCCACCAGTGACCCCGACCCGGACGCCTACAATGAGCAGTTCTTC
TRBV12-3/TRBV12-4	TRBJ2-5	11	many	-	CASSLWPIQYF	TGTGCCAGCAGTTTATGGCCGATTCAGTACTTC
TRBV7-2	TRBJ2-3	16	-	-	CASSPPTSSSTDTQYF	TGTGCCAGCAGCCCACCGACATCCTCTAGCACAGATACGCAGTATTTT
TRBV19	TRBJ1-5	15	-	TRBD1	CASSPGTGYNQPQHF	TGTGCCAGTAGTCCGGGGACAGGGTACAATCAGCCCCAGCATTTT
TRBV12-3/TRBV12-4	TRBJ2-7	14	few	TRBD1	CASSPHRGSYEQYF	TGTGCCAGCAGTCCCCACAGGGGGTCCTACGAGCAGTACTTC
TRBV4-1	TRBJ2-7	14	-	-	CASSLRDGVYEQYF	TGCGCCAGCAGCCTGCGGGACGGAGTCTACGAGCAGTACTTC
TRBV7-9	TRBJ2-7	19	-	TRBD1	CASSPEGASTGRSSYEQYF	TGTGCCAGCAGCCCAGAGGGGGCCTCTACGGGACGAAGCTCCTACGAGCAGTACTTC
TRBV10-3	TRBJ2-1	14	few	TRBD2	CATEPIAGEGEQFF	TGTGCCACAGAACCCATAGCGGGAGAGGGTGAGCAGTTCTTC
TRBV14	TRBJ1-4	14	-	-	CASSQDISNEKLFF	TGTGCCAGCAGCCAAGATATCTCGAATGAAAAACTGTTTTTT
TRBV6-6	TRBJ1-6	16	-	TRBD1	CASSYKWRTGPSPLHF	TGTGCCAGCAGTTACAAGTGGCGGACAGGCCCTTCACCCCTCCACTTT
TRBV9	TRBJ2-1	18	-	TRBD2	CASSVAGLASSSYNEQFF	TGTGCCAGCAGCGTAGCCGGACTAGCGTCGAGCTCCTACAATGAGCAGTTCTTC
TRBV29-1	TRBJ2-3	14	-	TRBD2	CSVPSGGATDTQYF	TGCAGCGTTCCTAGCGGGGGGGCGACAGATACGCAGTATTTT
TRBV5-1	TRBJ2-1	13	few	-	CASSPAGGSSQFF	TGCGCCAGCAGCCCGGCCGGGGGTAGCTCCCAGTTCTTC
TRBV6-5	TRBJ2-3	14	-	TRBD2	CASSWTGGSVAQYF	TGTGCCAGCAGTTGGACGGGAGGATCGGTGGCGCAGTATTTT
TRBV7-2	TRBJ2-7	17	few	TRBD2	CTSSLGNSGSRWYEQYF	TGTACCAGCAGCTTAGGGAATAGCGGGAGTCGTTGGTACGAGCAGTACTTC
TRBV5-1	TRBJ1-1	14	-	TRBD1	CASSFQGGDTEAFF	TGCGCCAGCAGCTTTCAGGGGGGAGACACTGAAGCTTTCTTT
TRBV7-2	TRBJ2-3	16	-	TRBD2	CAGSLGLAEGGDTQYF	TGTGCCGGCAGCTTGGGACTAGCGGAGGGAGGAGATACGCAGTATTTT
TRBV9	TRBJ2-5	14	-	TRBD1	CASRGTGEGNEQYF	TGTGCCAGCAGAGGGACAGGCGAGGGCAATGAGCAGTACTTC
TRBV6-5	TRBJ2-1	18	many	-	CASSYSAFPRSSYNEQFF	TGTGCCAGCAGTTACTCCGCTTTCCCACGGAGCTCCTACAATGAGCAGTTCTTC
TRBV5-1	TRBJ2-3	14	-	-	CASSASVGTDTQYF	TGCGCCAGCAGCGCCTCGGTTGGCACAGATACGCAGTATTTT
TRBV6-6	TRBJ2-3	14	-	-	CASRSGGTTDTQYF	TGTGCCAGCAGATCCGGCGGCACCACAGATACGCAGTATTTT
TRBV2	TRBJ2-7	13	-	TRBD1	CTSSEAAGGEQYF	TGTACCAGCAGTGAGGCGGCAGGGGGCGAGCAGTACTTC
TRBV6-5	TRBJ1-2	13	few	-	CASRLSPSNGYTF	TGTGCCAGCCGGCTCAGTCCGTCGAATGGCTACACCTTC
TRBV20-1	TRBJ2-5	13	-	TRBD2	CSARGGSIETQYF	TGCAGTGCTAGGGGCGGGAGTATAGAGACCCAGTACTTC
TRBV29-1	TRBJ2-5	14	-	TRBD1	CSVSPGQGVETQYF	TGCAGCGTTTCTCCGGGACAGGGAGTGGAGACCCAGTACTTC